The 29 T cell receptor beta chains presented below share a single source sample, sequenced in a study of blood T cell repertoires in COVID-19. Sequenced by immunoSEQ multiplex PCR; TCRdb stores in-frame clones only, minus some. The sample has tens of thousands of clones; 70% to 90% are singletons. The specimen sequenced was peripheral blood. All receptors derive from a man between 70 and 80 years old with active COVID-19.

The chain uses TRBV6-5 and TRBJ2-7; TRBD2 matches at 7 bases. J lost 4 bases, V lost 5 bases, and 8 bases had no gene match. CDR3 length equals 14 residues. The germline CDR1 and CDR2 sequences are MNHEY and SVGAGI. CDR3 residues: CASSRAGTKYEQYF. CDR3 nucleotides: TGTGCCAGCAGTAGGGCCGGGACTAAATACGAGCAGTACTTC.

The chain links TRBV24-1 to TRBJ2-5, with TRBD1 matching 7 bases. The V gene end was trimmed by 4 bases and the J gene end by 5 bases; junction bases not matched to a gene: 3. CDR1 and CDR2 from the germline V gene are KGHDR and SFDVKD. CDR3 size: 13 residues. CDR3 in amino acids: CATSEGGRETQYF. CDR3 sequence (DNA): TGTGCCACCAGTGAAGGGGGCCGGGAGACCCAGTACTTC.

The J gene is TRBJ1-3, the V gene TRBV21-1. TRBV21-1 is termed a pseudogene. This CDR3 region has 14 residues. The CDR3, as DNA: TGTGCCAGCAGCAAAGAGGGCAGCGGGAACACCATATATTTT. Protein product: CASSKEGSGNTIYF.

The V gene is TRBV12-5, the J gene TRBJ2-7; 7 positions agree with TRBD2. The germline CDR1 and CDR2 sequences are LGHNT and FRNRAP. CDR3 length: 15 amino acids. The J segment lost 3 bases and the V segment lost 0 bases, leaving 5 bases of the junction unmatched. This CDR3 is CASGLVLGGGYEQYF. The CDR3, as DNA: TGTGCTAGTGGTTTGGTACTCGGCGGGGGCTACGAGCAGTACTTC.

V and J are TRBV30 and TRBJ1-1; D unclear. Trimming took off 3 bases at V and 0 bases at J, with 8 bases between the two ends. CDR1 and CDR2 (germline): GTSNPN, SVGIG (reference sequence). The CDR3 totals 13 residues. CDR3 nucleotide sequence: TGTGCCTGGAGCGGTACAGTGAACACTGAAGCTTTCTTT. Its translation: CAWSGTVNTEAFF.

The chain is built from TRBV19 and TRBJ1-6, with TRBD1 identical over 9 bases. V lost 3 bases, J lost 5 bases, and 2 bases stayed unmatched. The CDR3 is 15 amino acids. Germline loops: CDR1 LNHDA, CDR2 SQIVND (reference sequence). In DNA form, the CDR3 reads TGTGCCAGTAGTATCAGGACAGGGGATAATTCACCCCTCCACTTT. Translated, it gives CASSIRTGDNSPLHF.

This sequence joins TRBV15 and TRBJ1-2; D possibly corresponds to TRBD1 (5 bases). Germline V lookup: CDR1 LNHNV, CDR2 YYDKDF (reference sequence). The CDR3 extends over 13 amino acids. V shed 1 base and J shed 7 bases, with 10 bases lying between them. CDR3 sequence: CATSRAGGFGYTF. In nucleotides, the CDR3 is TGTGCCACCAGCAGAGCGGGGGGGTTTGGCTACACCTTC. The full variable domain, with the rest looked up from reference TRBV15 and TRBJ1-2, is DAMVIQNPRYQVTQFGKPVTLSCSQTLNHNVMYWYQQKSSQAPKLLFHYYDKDFNNEADTPDNFQSRRPNTSFCFLDIRSPGLGDTAMYLCATSRAGGFGYTFGSGTRLTVV.

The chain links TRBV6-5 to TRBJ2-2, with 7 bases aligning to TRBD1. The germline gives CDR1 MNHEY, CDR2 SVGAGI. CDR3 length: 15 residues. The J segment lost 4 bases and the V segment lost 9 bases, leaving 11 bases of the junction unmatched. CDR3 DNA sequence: TGTGCCAGTGGACCTACAGGGGTGGGCACCGGGGAGCTGTTTTTT. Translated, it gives CASGPTGVGTGELFF.

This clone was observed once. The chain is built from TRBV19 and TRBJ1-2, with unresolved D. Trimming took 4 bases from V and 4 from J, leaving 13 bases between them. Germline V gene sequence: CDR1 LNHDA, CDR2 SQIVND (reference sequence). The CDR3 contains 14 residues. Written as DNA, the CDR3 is TGTGCCAGTAGTACCGCCCCAGGAAGCTATGGCTACACCTTC. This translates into CASSTAPGSYGYTF.

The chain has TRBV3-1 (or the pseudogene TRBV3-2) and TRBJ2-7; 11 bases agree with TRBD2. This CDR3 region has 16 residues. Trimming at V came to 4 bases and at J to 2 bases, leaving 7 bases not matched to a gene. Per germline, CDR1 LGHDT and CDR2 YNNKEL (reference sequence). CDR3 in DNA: TGTGCCAGCAGCCTAGCGGGGGGGCCAAGTCCCTACGAGCAGTACTTC. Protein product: CASSLAGGPSPYEQYF.

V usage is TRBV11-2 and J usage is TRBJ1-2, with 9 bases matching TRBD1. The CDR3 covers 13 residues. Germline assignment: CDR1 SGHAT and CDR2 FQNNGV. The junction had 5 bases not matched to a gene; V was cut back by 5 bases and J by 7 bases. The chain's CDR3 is CASSPWTGAGYTF. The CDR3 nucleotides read TGTGCCAGCAGCCCATGGACAGGGGCTGGCTACACCTTC. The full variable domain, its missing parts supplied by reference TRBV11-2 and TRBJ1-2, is EAGVAQSPRYKIIEKRQSVAFWCNPISGHATLYWYQQILGQGPKLLIQFQNNGVVDDSQLPKDRFSAERLKGVDSTLKIQPAKLEDSAVYLCASSPWTGAGYTFGSGTRLTVV.

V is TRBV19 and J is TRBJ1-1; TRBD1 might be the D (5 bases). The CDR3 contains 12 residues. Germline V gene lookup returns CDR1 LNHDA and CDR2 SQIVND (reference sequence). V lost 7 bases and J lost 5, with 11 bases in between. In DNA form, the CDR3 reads TGTGCCAGTATACTGGGGGGGACTGAAGCTTTCTTT. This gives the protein CASILGGTEAFF.

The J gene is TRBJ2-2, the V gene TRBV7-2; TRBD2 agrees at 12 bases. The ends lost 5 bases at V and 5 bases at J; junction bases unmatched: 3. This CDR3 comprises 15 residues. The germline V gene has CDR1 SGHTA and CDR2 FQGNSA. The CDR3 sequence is CASSPGLAGTGELFF. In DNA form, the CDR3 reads TGTGCCAGCAGCCCCGGACTAGCGGGGACCGGGGAGCTGTTTTTT.

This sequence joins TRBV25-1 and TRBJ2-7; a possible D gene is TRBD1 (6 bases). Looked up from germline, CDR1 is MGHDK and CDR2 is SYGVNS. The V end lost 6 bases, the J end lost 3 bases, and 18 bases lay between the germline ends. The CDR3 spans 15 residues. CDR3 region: CASSPPQGQIYEQYF. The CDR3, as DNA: TGTGCCAGCAGCCCCCCCCAAGGACAGATCTACGAGCAGTACTTC.

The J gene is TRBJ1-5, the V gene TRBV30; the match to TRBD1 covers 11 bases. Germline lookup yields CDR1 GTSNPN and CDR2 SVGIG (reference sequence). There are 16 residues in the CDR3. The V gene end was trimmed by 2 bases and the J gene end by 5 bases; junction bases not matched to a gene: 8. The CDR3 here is CAWSKTGQGADQPQHF. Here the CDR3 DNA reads TGTGCCTGGAGTAAGACTGGACAGGGGGCTGATCAGCCCCAGCATTTT.

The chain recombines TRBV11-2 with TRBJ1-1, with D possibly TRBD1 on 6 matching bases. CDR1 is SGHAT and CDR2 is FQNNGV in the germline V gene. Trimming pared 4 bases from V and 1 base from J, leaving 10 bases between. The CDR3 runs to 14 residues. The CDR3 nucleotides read TGTGCCAGCAGCTGGGGGACAAAGAACACTGAAGCTTTCTTT. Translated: CASSWGTKNTEAFF.

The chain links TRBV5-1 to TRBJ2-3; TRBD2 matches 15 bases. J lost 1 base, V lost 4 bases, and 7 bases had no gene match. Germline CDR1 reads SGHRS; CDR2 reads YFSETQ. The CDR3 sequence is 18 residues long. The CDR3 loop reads CASSLGLAGGVGTDTQYF. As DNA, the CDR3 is TGCGCCAGCAGCCTGGGACTAGCGGGGGGTGTGGGCACAGATACGCAGTATTTT.

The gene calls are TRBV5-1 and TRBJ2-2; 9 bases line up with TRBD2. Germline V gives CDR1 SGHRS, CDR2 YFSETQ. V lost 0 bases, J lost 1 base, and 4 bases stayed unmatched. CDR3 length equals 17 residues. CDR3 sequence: CASSLGPAGGNTGELFF. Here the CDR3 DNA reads TGCGCCAGCAGCTTGGGTCCAGCGGGGGGGAACACCGGGGAGCTGTTTTTT. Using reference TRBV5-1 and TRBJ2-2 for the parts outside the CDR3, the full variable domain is KAGVTQTPRYLIKTRGQQVTLSCSPISGHRSVSWYQQTPGQGLQFLFEYFSETQRNKGNFPGRFSGRQFSNSRSEMNVSTLELGDSALYLCASSLGPAGGNTGELFFGEGSRLTVL.

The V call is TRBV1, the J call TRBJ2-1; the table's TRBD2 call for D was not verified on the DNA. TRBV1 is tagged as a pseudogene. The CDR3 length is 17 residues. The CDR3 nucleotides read TGCACCAGCAGCCAAGATCGGGAGCGGGGGGCCGGTAATGAGCAGTTCTTC. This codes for CTSSQDRERGAGNEQFF.

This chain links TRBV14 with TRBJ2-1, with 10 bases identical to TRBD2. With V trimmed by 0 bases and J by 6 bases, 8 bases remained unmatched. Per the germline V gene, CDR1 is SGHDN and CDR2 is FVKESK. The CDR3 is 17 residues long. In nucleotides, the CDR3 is TGTGCCAGCAGCCAAGAGAAGGGACTAGCGAGTGGCAATGAGCAGTTCTTC. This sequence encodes CASSQEKGLASGNEQFF.

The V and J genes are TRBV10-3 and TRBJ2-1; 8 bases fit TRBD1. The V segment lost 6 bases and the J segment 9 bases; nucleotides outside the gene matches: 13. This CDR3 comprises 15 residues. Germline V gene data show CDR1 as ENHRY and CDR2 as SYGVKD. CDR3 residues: CAIRPQQGVTAEQFF. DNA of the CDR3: TGTGCCATCAGGCCCCAACAGGGGGTAACGGCTGAGCAGTTCTTC.

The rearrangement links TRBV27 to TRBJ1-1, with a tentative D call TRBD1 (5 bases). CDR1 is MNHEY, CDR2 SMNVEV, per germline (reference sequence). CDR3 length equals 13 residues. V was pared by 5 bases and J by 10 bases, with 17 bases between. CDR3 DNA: TGTGCCAGCAGTCCGAAGGGGTCGCTAGGAGCTTTCTTT. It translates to CASSPKGSLGAFF.

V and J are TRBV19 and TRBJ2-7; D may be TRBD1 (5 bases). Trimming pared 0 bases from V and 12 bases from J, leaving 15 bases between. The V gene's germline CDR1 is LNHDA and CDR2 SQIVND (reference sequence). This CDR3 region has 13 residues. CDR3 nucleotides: TGTGCCAGTAGTATAGATGGGGCCCTCGATCGGTACTTC. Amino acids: CASSIDGALDRYF. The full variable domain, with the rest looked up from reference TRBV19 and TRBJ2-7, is DGGITQSPKYLFRKEGQNVTLSCEQNLNHDAMYWYRQDPGQGLRLIYYSQIVNDFQKGDIAEGYSVSREKKESFPLTVTSAQKNPTAFYLCASSIDGALDRYFGPGTRLTVT.

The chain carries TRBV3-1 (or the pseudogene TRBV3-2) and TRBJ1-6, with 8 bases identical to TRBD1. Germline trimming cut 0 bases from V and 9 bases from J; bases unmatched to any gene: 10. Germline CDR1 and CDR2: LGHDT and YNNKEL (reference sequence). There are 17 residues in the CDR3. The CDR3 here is CASSQDHSGGASSPLHF. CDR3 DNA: TGTGCCAGCAGCCAAGATCATTCAGGGGGCGCAAGTTCACCCCTCCACTTT.

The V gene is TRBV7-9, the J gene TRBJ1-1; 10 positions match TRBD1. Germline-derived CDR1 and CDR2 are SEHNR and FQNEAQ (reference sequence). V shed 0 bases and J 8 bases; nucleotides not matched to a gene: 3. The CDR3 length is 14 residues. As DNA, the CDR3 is TGTGCCAGCAGCTTAGCGGGACAGGGGAAGGAAGCTTTCTTT. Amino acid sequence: CASSLAGQGKEAFF.

CDR3: CASSSLALAGNTIYF. The DNA for the CDR3 is TGTGCCAGCAGCTCCCTCGCTTTAGCGGGAAACACCATATATTTT. The rearrangement links TRBV7-2 to TRBJ1-3; D gene unclear. The CDR3 runs 15 residues. Per the germline V gene, CDR1 is SGHTA and CDR2 is FQGNSA. Trimming cost V 4 bases and J 4 bases, with 14 bases left between them.

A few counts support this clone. CDR3 sequence reads: CASSLAGGGAFETQYF. In DNA form, the CDR3 reads TGCGCCAGCAGCTTGGCCGGCGGGGGGGCCTTTGAGACCCAGTACTTC. J is TRBJ2-5 and V is TRBV5-1; 9 bases are shared with TRBD2. The CDR3 is 16 residues long. The J segment lost 5 bases and the V segment lost 0 bases, leaving 8 bases of the junction unmatched. Germline V lookup: CDR1 SGHRS, CDR2 YFSETQ.

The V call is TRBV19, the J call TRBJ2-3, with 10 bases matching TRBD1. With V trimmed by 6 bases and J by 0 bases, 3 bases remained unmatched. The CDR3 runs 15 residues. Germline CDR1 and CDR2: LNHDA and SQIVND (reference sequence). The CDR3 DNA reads TGTGCCAGTAGGGGGACAGGGGACAGCACAGATACGCAGTATTTT. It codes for CASRGTGDSTDTQYF.

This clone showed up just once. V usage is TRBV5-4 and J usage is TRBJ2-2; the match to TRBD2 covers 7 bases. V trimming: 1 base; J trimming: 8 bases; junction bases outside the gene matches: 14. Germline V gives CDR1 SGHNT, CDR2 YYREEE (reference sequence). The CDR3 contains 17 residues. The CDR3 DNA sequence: TGTGCCAGCAGCTTGCTCCCGGGGGGAACCGGCCGGGGGGAGCTGTTTTTT. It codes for CASSLLPGGTGRGELFF.